This passage covers 28 T cell receptor beta chains from one sample sequenced in a study of cytomegalovirus exposure and HLA in healthy donors. The PCR had 60 Vbeta and 13 Jbeta primers. Assay used: immunoSEQ multiplex PCR; TCRdb lists only in-frame clones, some missing. Of 110,000 or so clones in the sample, 70% to 80% were seen once. Input material: PBMCs. Every receptor here comes from a woman in her forties or fifties in good health and CMV-seropositive.

The chain has TRBV19 and TRBJ2-3; TRBD1 aligns across 7 bases. Germline V gene lookup returns CDR1 LNHDA and CDR2 SQIVND (reference sequence). Trimming removed 7 bases from V and 6 bases from J; junction bases left unmatched: 16. There are 16 residues in the CDR3. In DNA, the CDR3 is TGTGCCAGTACTACCCGTTCCCCAGGGGGTCTTGATACGCAGTATTTT. This encodes CASTTRSPGGLDTQYF.

CDR3 sequence reads: CASSPSAGNEKLFF. CDR3 coding DNA: TGTGCCAGCTCACCATCGGCGGGGAATGAAAAACTGTTTTTT. The chain has TRBV18 and TRBJ1-4, with D unclear. Germline values: CDR1 KGHSH, CDR2 LQKENI. This CDR3 region has 14 residues. Trimming cost V 2 bases and J 5 bases, with 9 bases left between them.

The rearrangement uses TRBV5-1 and TRBJ1-4, with TRBD1 as a possible D gene (5 bases). The V end was cut by 0 bases, the J end by 0 bases, with 12 bases between. Per germline, CDR1 SGHRS and CDR2 YFSETQ. CDR3 length: 17 residues. This chain's CDR3 is CASSLAPGGATNEKLFF. The DNA for the CDR3 is TGCGCCAGCAGCTTGGCGCCGGGGGGAGCAACTAATGAAAAACTGTTTTTT.

Here the CDR3 DNA reads TGCGCCAGCAGCTTGACAGGGGCCGCTAACCCGGAGACCCAGTACTTC. It translates to CASSLTGAANPETQYF. The chain uses TRBV5-1 and TRBJ2-5; 7 nucleotides match TRBD1. Germline CDR1 SGHRS, CDR2 YFSETQ. The CDR3 runs to 16 residues. The V gene end was trimmed by 1 base and the J gene end by 5 bases; junction bases not matched to a gene: 11.

As regards this clone: Compared with germline, one end of the junction differs, possibly owing to a read error. The chain combines TRBV7-9 with TRBJ2-5; tentative D call: TRBD1 (7 bases). The DNA end favors TRBJ2-7, so the J call may be wrong. The germline CDR1 and CDR2 sequences are SEHNR and FQNEAQ (reference sequence). This CDR3 is 12 amino acids long. The CDR3 DNA reads TGTTCCAGCTCAGGGGGGAAAAACGAGCAGTACTTC. As protein: CSSSGGKNEQYF.

This chain links TRBV7-2 with TRBJ1-2; D might be TRBD1 (5 bases). The CDR3 runs 16 residues. Trimming removed 0 bases from V and 3 bases from J, with 14 bases in between. Per the germline V gene, CDR1 is SGHTA and CDR2 is FQGNSA. The CDR3: CASSLAPGRRDYGYTF. DNA for the CDR3: TGTGCCAGCAGCTTAGCACCGGGACGGAGGGACTATGGCTACACCTTC.

The chain couples TRBV7-2 to TRBJ2-3; 7 bases are shared with TRBD2. Per germline, CDR1 SGHTA and CDR2 FQGNSA. With V trimmed by 7 bases and J by 4 bases, 8 bases remained unmatched. This CDR3 comprises 14 residues. The CDR3: CASKSMGGADTQYF. Here the CDR3 DNA reads TGTGCCAGCAAGTCTATGGGGGGGGCAGATACGCAGTATTTT.

The rearrangement uses TRBV19 and TRBJ2-1; TRBD1 matches 8 bases. Germline lookup yields CDR1 LNHDA and CDR2 SQIVND (reference sequence). The CDR3 extends over 18 amino acids. Trimming cost V 7 bases and J 4 bases; bases outside gene matches: 18. In DNA, the CDR3 is TGTGCCAGTACGAACCCCGGAGGGGGGACAGGACGTTACAATGAGCAGTTCTTC. Residues: CASTNPGGGTGRYNEQFF.

The chain employs TRBV7-2 and TRBJ2-7; the D gene is possibly TRBD1 (6 bases). Germline V gene lookup returns CDR1 SGHTA and CDR2 FQGNSA. The ends were cut back, 5 bases at V and 3 bases at J, with 17 bases in the middle. The CDR3 runs 15 residues. In nucleotides, the CDR3 is TGTGCCAGCAGCGGACATCGGACAGACTTCTACGAGCAGTACTTC. This encodes CASSGHRTDFYEQYF.

This chain joins TRBV5-4 and TRBJ2-3; perhaps TRBD1 as D (5 bases). Germline-derived CDR1 and CDR2 are SGHNT and YYREEE (reference sequence). CDR3 size: 15 residues. With 1 base removed from V and 2 bases from J, the gap between germline ends came to 11 bases. The CDR3 loop reads CASSLSRGTTDTQYF. The CDR3 DNA is TGTGCCAGCAGCTTGTCTAGGGGCACCACAGATACGCAGTATTTT.

The V and J genes are TRBV10-3 and TRBJ1-1; 7 nucleotides line up with TRBD1. Trimming removed 6 bases from V and 12 bases from J; junction bases left unmatched: 7. There are 11 residues in the CDR3. Germline assignment: CDR1 ENHRY and CDR2 SYGVKD. The CDR3 coding sequence is TGTGCCATCAGCGAACAGGGGTCGACTTTCTTT. Protein: CAISEQGSTFF.

This clone was seen more than once but under ten times. The V gene is TRBV7-9, the J gene TRBJ2-2; weak D call: TRBD1 (6 bases). The CDR3 totals 13 residues. V lost 11 bases and J lost 6, with 16 bases in between. In germline, CDR1 is SEHNR, CDR2 FQNEAQ (reference sequence). In DNA, the CDR3 is TGTGCCGCAAACTCACAGGGAGCCGGGGAGCTGTTTTTT. Translation: CAANSQGAGELFF.

The genes are TRBV30 and TRBJ2-5; TRBD1 aligns across 7 bases. CDR1 is GTSNPN and CDR2 is SVGIG in the germline V gene (reference sequence). The CDR3 sequence is 16 residues long. V was pared by 2 bases and J by 11 bases, with 20 bases of the junction left unmatched. This CDR3 is CAWSPTGAFSTTRQYF. The CDR3 DNA reads TGTGCCTGGAGTCCCACAGGGGCTTTTTCTACCACCCGGCAGTACTTC.

This clone came up once. J is TRBJ2-5 and V is TRBV13; 13 bases map to TRBD2. The germline V gene encodes CDR1 PRHDT and CDR2 FYEKMQ (reference sequence). Losses at the gene ends were 5 bases for V and 5 bases for J; bases not matched to a gene: 8. The CDR3 consists of 16 residues. CDR3 region: CASSARTSGSFETQYF. The CDR3, as DNA: TGTGCCAGCAGCGCCCGGACTAGCGGGAGTTTTGAGACCCAGTACTTC.

This clone appeared a few times. V gene TRBV4-1 combines with J gene TRBJ2-5, with D maybe TRBD1 (6 bases). V was pared by 5 bases and J by 5 bases, with 15 bases between. Germline CDR1 and CDR2: MGHRA and YSYEKL. The CDR3 is 14 amino acids. This CDR3 is CASSREQGAETQYF. The CDR3 DNA reads as TGCGCCAGCAGCAGGGAACAGGGAGCTGAGACCCAGTACTTC.

J is TRBJ2-3 and V is TRBV25-1, with 11 bases aligning to TRBD2. The length of the CDR3 is 17 residues. Looked up from germline, CDR1 is MGHDK and CDR2 is SYGVNS. The J segment lost 3 bases and the V segment lost 7 bases, leaving 12 bases of the junction unmatched. The CDR3, as DNA: TGTGCCAGCAACCTACTAGCGGGAGTTCTTCCGACAGATACGCAGTATTTT. Translation gives CASNLLAGVLPTDTQYF.

CDR3 nucleotide sequence: TGTGCCAGCAGTGAAGATACAGGTTTGAACACTGAAGCTTTCTTT. Residues: CASSEDTGLNTEAFF. The chain carries TRBV2 and TRBJ1-1; maybe TRBD1 (5 bases). There are 15 residues in the CDR3. Trimming stripped 1 base from V and 0 bases from J, with 9 bases between. The germline gives CDR1 SNHLY, CDR2 FYNNEI.

V usage is TRBV5-6 and J usage is TRBJ1-1; 7 nucleotides align to TRBD1. The CDR3 covers 14 residues. The V gene end was trimmed by 4 bases and the J gene end by 8 bases; junction bases not matched to a gene: 11. Germline V gene sequence: CDR1 SGHDT, CDR2 YYEEEE. CDR3 region: CASSPRQGPSEAFF. CDR3 in DNA: TGTGCCAGCAGCCCAAGACAGGGACCCAGCGAAGCTTTCTTT.

V gene TRBV5-5 combines with J gene TRBJ1-1; D is perhaps TRBD1 (5 bases). This CDR3 spans 14 amino acids. Trimming took off 1 base at V and 3 bases at J, with 10 bases between the two ends. Per germline, CDR1 SGHKS and CDR2 YYEKEE (reference sequence). In nucleotides, the CDR3 is TGTGCCAGCAGCTTGCAGGACACCTACACTGAAGCTTTCTTT. Its protein product is CASSLQDTYTEAFF.

The V and J genes are TRBV2 and TRBJ2-3, with 7 bases matching TRBD2. V shed 7 bases and J 2 bases; nucleotides not matched to a gene: 6. This CDR3 is built from 14 residues. Germline V gene data show CDR1 as SNHLY and CDR2 as FYNNEI. The CDR3 region has the DNA TGTGCCAGCACGGATAGCGGGTCCACAGATACGCAGTATTTT. This codes for CASTDSGSTDTQYF.

This chain links TRBV19 with TRBJ1-4, with TRBD1 matching over 8 bases. This CDR3 is 15 amino acids long. Germline V gives CDR1 LNHDA, CDR2 SQIVND (reference sequence). Germline trimming cut 4 bases from V and 7 bases from J; bases unmatched to any gene: 8. CDR3 in DNA: TGTGCCAGTAGTACCCACAGGGGGGAGGTTGAAAAACTGTTTTTT. Protein product: CASSTHRGEVEKLFF.

This sequence joins TRBV27 and TRBJ1-1, with TRBD1 as a possible D gene (5 bases). CDR3 length: 12 residues. The V gene lost 6 bases and the J gene lost 5 bases, with 10 bases spanning the gap. The germline V gene has CDR1 MNHEY and CDR2 SMNVEV (reference sequence). The CDR3, as DNA: TGTGCCAGCAGGACACAGGAGACTGAAGCTTTCTTT. The encoded protein is CASRTQETEAFF.

This chain links TRBV2 with TRBJ2-7; D might be TRBD1 (5 bases). The length of the CDR3 is 14 residues. Germline loops: CDR1 SNHLY, CDR2 FYNNEI. V gave up 5 bases and J gave up 5 bases, with 16 bases separating them. CDR3 amino acids: CASSFGRASNEQYF. The DNA for the CDR3 is TGTGCCAGCAGTTTCGGCAGGGCGTCCAACGAGCAGTACTTC.

Written as DNA, the CDR3 is TGTGCCAGCAGTTTCGCCGGGTTCAGCAATCAGCCCCAGCATTTT. Translating gives CASSFAGFSNQPQHF. The V and J genes are TRBV28 and TRBJ1-5; D ambiguous. From germline, CDR1 is MDHEN and CDR2 SYDVKM. Deletions cut 3 bases from V and 1 base from J, with 10 bases between. This CDR3 spans 15 amino acids.

This clone was recorded only once. V usage is TRBV10-3 and J usage is TRBJ1-2; a possible D gene is TRBD1 (5 bases). The V gene lost 4 bases and the J gene lost 8 bases, with 14 bases spanning the gap. CDR1 ENHRY and CDR2 SYGVKD come from the germline V gene. This CDR3 comprises 13 residues. CDR3 protein: CAISGLSGVGYTF. The CDR3 nucleotides are TGTGCCATCAGTGGTTTATCGGGGGTCGGCTACACCTTC.

The V gene is TRBV7-3, the J gene TRBJ2-3; tentatively, D is TRBD2 (6 bases). Per the germline V gene, CDR1 is SGHTA and CDR2 is FQGTGA. The CDR3 sequence is 16 residues long. The germline V and J ends were trimmed by 1 base and 4 bases, with 15 bases remaining between them. CDR3 sequence reads: CASSLIGGGGADTQYF. Here the CDR3 DNA reads TGTGCCAGCAGCTTAATAGGCGGAGGCGGGGCAGATACGCAGTATTTT.

The gene calls are TRBV6-4 and TRBJ2-3; 10 nucleotides align to TRBD1. V was pared by 10 bases and J by 3 bases, with 19 bases of the junction left unmatched. Germline V CDR1 and CDR2: MRHNA, SNTAGT. The CDR3 contains 18 residues. The CDR3 DNA sequence: TGTGCCACGATTTTAGGGACAGGGGCCGCGGGGGGAACAGATACGCAGTATTTT. Amino acids: CATILGTGAAGGTDTQYF.

The genes are TRBV19 and TRBJ2-5; 8 bases agree with TRBD1. Per the germline V gene, CDR1 is LNHDA and CDR2 is SQIVND (reference sequence). The trim removed 4 bases at V and 1 base at J, leaving 2 bases unmatched. The CDR3 covers 14 residues. CDR3 region: CASSTGTGQETQYF. The CDR3 DNA reads as TGTGCCAGTAGTACCGGGACAGGCCAAGAGACCCAGTACTTC.